A single sample is the source of the 22 T cell receptor beta chains below, sequenced in a study of lymphopenia after photon versus proton radiotherapy. The protocol was immunoSEQ multiplex PCR, while the TCRdb copy is restricted to in-frame clones and leaves out a portion. The sample lists around 25,000 clones, roughly 85% occurring once. The sequences come from peripheral blood, collected from a patient treated with photon-based radiotherapy. These receptors were taken from a man in his 60s with pancreatic cancer.

The V gene is TRBV19, the J gene TRBJ1-5, with 9 bases fitting TRBD1. V was pared by 6 bases and J by 3 bases, with 18 bases of the junction left unmatched. Germline V gene sequence: CDR1 LNHDA, CDR2 SQIVND (reference sequence). There are 19 residues in the CDR3. CDR3 loop: CASRGLGQGSFGNNQPQHF. CDR3 nucleotides: TGTGCCAGTAGGGGGTTGGGACAGGGATCCTTTGGTAACAATCAGCCCCAGCATTTT.

This clone was seen just once. This chain connects TRBV9 to TRBJ1-2; D remains ambiguous. V was trimmed by 4 bases and J by 7 bases, leaving 20 bases between them. The germline V gene encodes CDR1 SGDLS and CDR2 YYNGEE. The CDR3 contains 15 residues. The CDR3 loop is CASSIPRGGLGGYTF. The CDR3 DNA reads TGTGCCAGCAGCATACCCCGGGGAGGACTGGGTGGCTACACCTTC. Variable domain in full (rest from reference TRBV9 and TRBJ1-2): DSGVTQTPKHLITATGQRVTLRCSPRSGDLSVYWYQQSLDQGLQFLIQYYNGEERAKGNILERFSAQQFPDLHSELNLSSLELGDSALYFCASSIPRGGLGGYTFGSGTRLTVV.

The chain couples TRBV5-1 to TRBJ1-5; D is uncertain. The CDR3 consists of 14 residues. The germline V and J ends were trimmed by 4 bases and 6 bases, with 14 bases remaining between them. The V gene's germline CDR1 is SGHRS and CDR2 YFSETQ. Here the CDR3 reads CASSPGEGGQPQHF. The CDR3 DNA reads as TGCGCCAGCAGCCCCGGGGAGGGAGGTCAGCCCCAGCATTTT.

V gene TRBV29-1 combines with J gene TRBJ1-5, with a possible D match to TRBD1 (5 bases). The germline gives CDR1 SQVTM, CDR2 ANQGSEA. Trimming cost V 2 bases and J 6 bases, with 14 bases left between them. The CDR3 spans 14 residues. The DNA of the CDR3 is TGCAGCGTTGAAACCGGGACCATAGGTCAGCCCCAGCATTTT. This codes for CSVETGTIGQPQHF.

The genes are TRBV18 and TRBJ1-1, with a tentative D call TRBD1 (6 bases). The CDR3 sequence is 13 residues long. CDR1 and CDR2 from the germline V gene are KGHSH and LQKENI. The ends were cut back, 6 bases at V and 2 bases at J, with 10 bases in the middle. Written as DNA, the CDR3 is TGTGCCAGCTCTCGACAGGCAAACACTGAAGCTTTCTTT. This gives the protein CASSRQANTEAFF. The full variable domain, in which reference TRBV18 and TRBJ1-1 provide the parts outside the CDR3, is NAGVMQNPRHLVRRRGQEARLRCSPMKGHSHVYWYRQLPEEGLKFMVYLQKENIIDESGMPKERFSAEFPKEGPSILRIQQVVRGDSAAYFCASSRQANTEAFFGQGTRLTVV.

J is TRBJ1-3 and V is TRBV18, with D possibly being TRBD1 (6 bases). The V end lost 1 base, the J end lost 0 bases, and 7 bases lay between the germline ends. CDR3 length equals 15 residues. The germline V gene encodes CDR1 KGHSH and CDR2 LQKENI. CDR3 sequence reads: CASSPQGGSGNTIYF. CDR3 nucleotides: TGTGCCAGCTCACCACAGGGGGGCTCTGGAAACACCATATATTTT.

The chain joins TRBV11-1 to TRBJ2-5; 10 bases map to TRBD1. Per germline, CDR1 SGHAT and CDR2 FQDESV (reference sequence). The length of the CDR3 is 15 residues. V shed 7 bases and J 1 base; nucleotides not matched to a gene: 6. The CDR3 bases are TGTGCCAGCAAAAGGGACAGGGGATTCCAAGAGACCCAGTACTTC. Encoded protein: CASKRDRGFQETQYF.

This sequence joins TRBV7-6 and TRBJ1-1, with a weak D call TRBD1 (5 bases). V lost 5 bases and J 6 bases, leaving 13 bases between the germline ends. CDR1 and CDR2 (germline): SGHVS, FNYEAQ. The CDR3 runs to 13 residues. In nucleotides, the CDR3 is TGTGCCAGCAGCCGTGTGACAGCGGCTGAAGCTTTCTTT. This gives the protein CASSRVTAAEAFF.

J is TRBJ2-1 and V is TRBV6-6; 7 bases align to TRBD2. Germline CDR1 and CDR2: MNHNY and SVGAGI (reference sequence). The length of the CDR3 is 12 residues. V lost 6 bases and J lost 8; bases outside the gene matches: 4. CDR3 coding DNA: TGTGCCAGCAGCTGGGGGGGAGATGAGCAGTTCTTC. It codes for CASSWGGDEQFF.

This clone was seen once. J is TRBJ2-4 and V is TRBV9; 10 bases agree with TRBD1. V was pared by 3 bases and J by 5 bases, with 5 bases of the junction left unmatched. This CDR3 spans 15 amino acids. CDR1 is SGDLS, CDR2 YYNGEE, per germline. For the CDR3, the DNA is TGTGCCAGCAGCGCGGGACAGGGGCTAGAAAACATTCAGTACTTC. Translation: CASSAGQGLENIQYF.

In the case of this clone: At one boundary the junction diverges from the germline segment, which might be a read error. V is TRBV28 and J is TRBJ2-5, with D possibly TRBD2 on 6 matching bases. This CDR3 is built from 16 residues. The V gene's germline CDR1 is MDHEN and CDR2 SYDVKM. This chain's CDR3 is CASSRVQGGNQGTQYF. The CDR3, as DNA: TGTGCCAGCAGCCGAGTGCAGGGAGGAAACCAAGGGACCCAGTACTTC.

This chain connects TRBV30 to TRBJ1-5; no firm D call. The V end lost 0 bases, the J end lost 11 bases, and 14 bases lay between the germline ends. The germline gives CDR1 GTSNPN, CDR2 SVGIG (reference sequence). CDR3 length equals 13 residues. The CDR3 region has the DNA TGTGCCTGGAGTGTTTTTACGGGAAAGGCCCAGCATTTT. It codes for CAWSVFTGKAQHF.

V is TRBV5-1 and J is TRBJ2-3, with TRBD2 matching 8 bases. The germline V gene encodes CDR1 SGHRS and CDR2 YFSETQ. The V gene end was trimmed by 4 bases and the J gene end by 6 bases; junction bases not matched to a gene: 13. CDR3 length: 16 amino acids. In DNA, the CDR3 is TGCGCCAGCAGCCTCGTAGCGGGGCTTCAGGAGGATACGCAGTATTTT. This sequence encodes CASSLVAGLQEDTQYF. Looking up the rest from reference TRBV5-1 and TRBJ2-3 gives the full variable domain: KAGVTQTPRYLIKTRGQQVTLSCSPISGHRSVSWYQQTPGQGLQFLFEYFSETQRNKGNFPGRFSGRQFSNSRSEMNVSTLELGDSALYLCASSLVAGLQEDTQYFGPGTRLTVL.

CDR3 sequence: CATAGQYSNQPQHF. The CDR3 DNA reads as TGTGCCACAGCGGGACAGTATAGCAATCAGCCCCAGCATTTT. The gene calls are TRBV19 and TRBJ1-5; 7 positions match TRBD1. J lost 0 bases, V lost 10 bases, and 6 bases had no gene match. This CDR3 spans 14 amino acids. Germline CDR1 is LNHDA and CDR2 is SQIVND (reference sequence).

The chain links TRBV29-1 to TRBJ1-1; 11 bases align to TRBD1. CDR1 and CDR2 from the germline V gene are SQVTM and ANQGSEA. The CDR3 has 13 amino acids. The ends lost 7 bases at V and 6 bases at J; junction bases unmatched: 7. The CDR3 bases are TGCAGCGGACGGACAGGGGGCATGGCTGAAGCTTTCTTT. As protein: CSGRTGGMAEAFF. Full variable domain (missing parts from reference TRBV29-1 and TRBJ1-1): SAVISQKPSRDICQRGTSLTIQCQVDSQVTMMFWYRQQPGQSLTLIATANQGSEATYESGFVIDKFPISRPNLTFSTLTVSNMSPEDSSIYLCSGRTGGMAEAFFGQGTRLTVV.

The chain carries TRBV7-2 and TRBJ2-2, with D tentatively TRBD2 (7 bases). V lost 2 bases to trimming and J lost 1 base, with 20 bases between them. Germline CDR1 and CDR2: SGHTA and FQGNSA. The length of the CDR3 is 19 residues. The CDR3 DNA reads as TGTGCCAGCAGCTTATATGCTCCGTGGCGGGGGCTGAACACCGGGGAGCTGTTTTTT. It translates to CASSLYAPWRGLNTGELFF.

This clone appeared a few times. This rearrangement joins TRBV6-6 to TRBJ1-1; no clear D gene. V was trimmed by 4 bases and J by 6 bases, leaving 21 bases between them. The CDR3 runs 16 residues. Looked up from germline, CDR1 is MNHNY and CDR2 is SVGAGI (reference sequence). CDR3 region: CASSLVGTANGPEAFF. CDR3 sequence (DNA): TGTGCCAGCAGTTTAGTGGGCACGGCGAACGGACCTGAAGCTTTCTTT.

The chain recombines TRBV27 with TRBJ2-7; 14 nucleotides match TRBD2. The CDR3 loop spans 20 amino acids. V dropped 3 bases and J dropped 0; count of bases not matched to a gene: 13. Looked up from germline, CDR1 is MNHEY and CDR2 is SMNVEV (reference sequence). DNA of the CDR3: TGTGCCAGCAGTTTTTTCGCCGGGACTAGCGGGGGTTCTAGCTCCTACGAGCAGTACTTC. Its translation: CASSFFAGTSGGSSSYEQYF.

In its sample, this clone was seen once. This chain connects TRBV6-5 to TRBJ1-6; D ambiguous. V lost 7 bases and J 11 bases, leaving 15 bases between the germline ends. Germline V gives CDR1 MNHEY, CDR2 SVGAGI. The CDR3 has 13 residues. The CDR3 DNA sequence: TGTGCCAGCACCTCACCTCCGTATACACCCCTCCACTTT. This sequence encodes CASTSPPYTPLHF.

The J gene is TRBJ2-1, the V gene TRBV6-6; D is tentatively TRBD1 or TRBD2 (5 bases each). The germline CDR1 and CDR2 sequences are MNHNY and SVGAGI (reference sequence). With 2 bases removed from V and 2 bases from J, the gap between germline ends came to 13 bases. This CDR3 region has 16 residues. This CDR3 reads CASSYGAGRTYNEQFF. DNA of the CDR3: TGTGCCAGCAGTTACGGGGCGGGCCGAACCTACAATGAGCAGTTCTTC.

CDR3 in amino acids: CASRRNGQDSNQPQHF. The CDR3 nucleotides read TGTGCCAGCAGGAGAAATGGGCAGGATAGCAATCAGCCCCAGCATTTT. V gene TRBV27 combines with J gene TRBJ1-5; D is undetermined. Trimming took off 6 bases at V and 0 bases at J, with 15 bases between the two ends. The CDR3 consists of 16 residues. Germline V gives CDR1 MNHEY, CDR2 SMNVEV (reference sequence).

The J gene is TRBJ1-5, the V gene TRBV15, with TRBD1 matching 8 bases. The CDR3 spans 13 residues. Unmatched junction bases numbered 2, after V lost 5 bases and J lost 5 bases. The germline V gene has CDR1 LNHNV and CDR2 YYDKDF (reference sequence). CDR3 amino acids: CATSSQGDQPQHF. The CDR3, as DNA: TGTGCCACCAGCTCACAGGGGGATCAGCCCCAGCATTTT.